This T cell receptor beta chain was profiled in a study of T cells after yellow fever vaccination (dated by TCRdb to between 2018 and 2021). Study-level background: Libraries from fractions with low cell numbers were prepared with the SMART-Seq v4 Ultra Low Input RNA kit. To track T-cell clones before and after primary and booster YFV17D yellow fever vaccination, bulk TCR alpha and beta repertoires were sequenced longitudinally. Blood samples were taken at several timepoints before and after primary and secondary immunization, and bulk PBMC replicates and cell subsets were isolated. Two healthy male donors made up the cohort, one aged 18 to 29 years and the other aged 30 to 40 years. What the study reported, not specific to this receptor: The secondary T-cell response was found to be weaker but faster than the primary response, with a peak reached on day 5 rather than on day 15. A small share of clonotypes was detected in both CD4 and CD8 compartments, with the overlap likely arising from convergent recombination. Because abundant contaminating clonotypes from the bulk population could be contained in FACS-sorted repertoires, computational filtering was required. Because only two donors were included in the study, the extent to which the findings can be generalized is limited. Most clones expanded after primary vaccination were re-detected after the booster (96% of CD4 and 80% to 90% of CD8), suggesting broad memory maintenance.

TCR cDNA was made using 5'RACE template switching, a step that added a universal primer site and unique molecular identifiers. Priming of cDNA synthesis was performed from both the TCR alpha and TCR beta constant segments. Library amplification involved two PCR steps, and the second step added sample barcodes and sequencing adapters. Sequencing of the libraries was done on either Illumina HiSeq 2500 (2x100 bp) or NovaSeq (2x150 bp). The paper's processing steps were these. MIGEC handled demultiplexing of reads and collapsing into UMI consensus sequences, while MiXCR performed V(D)J alignment. Vaccine-responding clonotypes were defined with edgeR using replicate PBMC samples, requiring FDR below 0.01 and a log2 fold change above 5 up to day 15. Each bulk clonotype was labeled CD4 or CD8 based on which sequenced repertoire, CD4 or CD8, contained the clonotype at higher abundance. In TCRdb, the public reads were trimmed at Q25 with fastp and aligned with MiXCR, with productive beta chains retained. Each entry is one CDR3 protein sequence, shown with its most common DNA and genes. Clone size and V and J calls follow TCRdb, not the original study. This sample is represented by over 110,000 distinct CDR3 sequences; more than 6% of them were singletons. Under 0.85% of the sample comes from the top ten.

On this clonotype: Its antigen remains undetermined. Base qualities are not at hand, and no much larger clone is one base apart.

Reading the label with the study, this specimen's treatment or condition is: live attenuated yellow fever vaccine strain. PBMCs were isolated from peripheral blood using a standard Ficoll-Paque protocol. Dynabeads CD4 and CD8 positive selection kits were used to isolate the CD4 and CD8 T-cell fractions. RNA was extracted with TriZol from bulk PBMCs, CD4 and CD8 fractions, and dextramer-positive and dextramer-negative fractions. Trimming takes 6 bases from V and 0 bases from J, and the germline ends sit 15 bases apart. Including the terminal cysteine and phenylalanine, the CDR3 comprises 16 residues. Only the CDR3 DNA stays, 48 bases, in frame from base 1.

The sequence came from a young man who received the YFV17D yellow fever vaccine. The chain couples TRBV12-3 or TRBV12-4 to TRBJ2-1; TRBD1 could be the D gene, as 6 bases match. Source: CD4+ T cells sorted from PBMCs, taken 5 days after the yellow fever booster vaccination. The nucleotide sequence reads TGTGCCAGCAGGGGCGTCAGGGGTAGCTCCTACAATGAGCAGTTCTTC. Its coded protein is CASRGVRGSSYNEQFF.